This record covers a single TCR beta chain. Authors' analysis steps: From reference gene primer amplification, estimates of nucleated cell counts were derived. The assay was immunoSEQ multiplex PCR, and TCRdb's table has in-frame clones only and misses some. The V and J calls and clone size were taken over from that table, and D and trimming were inferred from the DNA. Among roughly 190,000 clones, about 95% were seen once, and the ten largest hold around 0.8%. V was clipped by 5 bases and J by 4 bases; unmatched bases: 10. Germline CDR1 and CDR2: LNHDA and SQIVND (reference sequence). The CDR3 runs to 15 residues. This sample stems from a study of blood T cell repertoires in COVID-19. Study context: COVID-19 samples collected from the United States, Italy and Spain covered acute and convalescent phases.

Seattle participants joined during active infection and were tracked over time. Sequenced sample: peripheral blood. This TCR was recovered from a man aged 25 to 40 with COVID-19, enrolled during active disease. The rearrangement links TRBV19 to TRBJ2-5; 7 bases are a match to TRBD1. The CDR3 is CASSPGDRVRETQYF. The CDR3, as DNA: TGTGCCAGTAGTCCCGGCGACAGGGTCCGAGAGACCCAGTACTTC.